This is a list of T cell receptor beta chains from one sample in a study of T-cell memory formation after mild COVID-19. Using its own MiXCR run on the 5' RACE reads, TCRdb lists one record per CDR3 protein. Among 350,000 to 450,000 distinct CDR3 sequences listed, 20% to 25% were seen once. The specimen sequenced was PBMCs or a T cell subset sorted from them (not recorded which). These receptors were taken from an adult woman who had mild COVID-19 (a few samples of this study predate the infection). Cell type and time point are not known. CDR3s include the opening cysteine and the closing phenylalanine or tryptophan. The D gene is left open where the match is weak. Only some rows state a clone size, as once, few, many or a class for expanded clones.

clone size: few
V gene: TRBV6-5
J gene: TRBJ2-2
D gene: TRBD1
CDR3 protein: CASSYSPRTGFPGELFF
CDR3 DNA: TGTGCCAGCAGTTACTCCCCCCGGACAGGGTTCCCCGGGGAGCTGTTTTTT

clone size: few
V gene: TRBV30
J gene: TRBJ2-7
D gene: TRBD2
CDR3 protein: CASEFSGGSSYEQYF
CDR3 DNA: TGTGCCTCGGAATTTAGCGGGGGGAGCTCCTACGAGCAGTACTTC

clone size: -
V gene: TRBV7-9
J gene: TRBJ2-2
D gene: -
CDR3 protein: CASSSTQGPGELFF
CDR3 DNA: TGTGCCAGCAGCTCCACACAGGGTCCCGGGGAGCTGTTTTTT

clone size: -
V gene: TRBV7-9
J gene: TRBJ2-3
D gene: TRBD1
CDR3 protein: CASSGQGSTDTQYF
CDR3 DNA: TGTGCCAGCAGCGGACAGGGGAGCACAGATACGCAGTATTTT

clone size: few
V gene: TRBV5-1
J gene: TRBJ2-5
D gene: TRBD2
CDR3 protein: CASSLAWEGSGTQYF
CDR3 DNA: TGCGCCAGCAGCTTGGCTTGGGAGGGATCCGGGACCCAGTACTTC

clone size: few
V gene: TRBV3-1
J gene: TRBJ2-5
D gene: -
CDR3 protein: CASTPSATQETQYF
CDR3 DNA: TGTGCCAGCACACCTAGTGCTACCCAAGAGACCCAGTACTTC

clone size: few
V gene: TRBV20-1
J gene: TRBJ1-6
D gene: TRBD1
CDR3 protein: CSARIGQGLHF
CDR3 DNA: TGCAGTGCTAGAATTGGACAGGGCCTCCACTTT

clone size: many
V gene: TRBV12-3/TRBV12-4
J gene: TRBJ1-1
D gene: -
CDR3 protein: CASSGTQLSTEAFF
CDR3 DNA: TGTGCCAGCAGTGGGACACAGTTAAGCACTGAAGCTTTCTTT

clone size: -
V gene: TRBV20-1
J gene: TRBJ2-7
D gene: -
CDR3 protein: CSAIQQELVTYEQYF
CDR3 DNA: TGCAGTGCTATCCAACAGGAGTTGGTGACCTACGAGCAGTACTTC

clone size: -
V gene: TRBV7-9
J gene: TRBJ2-7
D gene: -
CDR3 protein: CASSPGDGTKPYEQYF
CDR3 DNA: TGTGCCAGCAGCCCTGGAGACGGGACGAAACCCTACGAGCAGTACTTC

clone size: -
V gene: TRBV2
J gene: TRBJ2-5
D gene: TRBD2
CDR3 protein: CASKTSGSVETQYF
CDR3 DNA: TGTGCCAGCAAGACTAGCGGTTCCGTAGAGACCCAGTACTTC

clone size: -
V gene: TRBV10-3
J gene: TRBJ2-3
D gene: -
CDR3 protein: CAISDDRGMTDTQYF
CDR3 DNA: TGTGCCATCAGTGATGATCGGGGAATGACAGATACGCAGTATTTT

clone size: few
V gene: TRBV7-3
J gene: TRBJ2-3
D gene: TRBD2
CDR3 protein: CASSRTGTSGSTDTQYF
CDR3 DNA: TGTGCCAGCAGCCGTACCGGGACTAGCGGTAGCACAGATACGCAGTATTTT

clone size: -
V gene: TRBV4-1
J gene: TRBJ2-5
D gene: TRBD1
CDR3 protein: CASSLNRDRPQETQYF
CDR3 DNA: TGCGCCAGCAGCCTAAACCGGGACAGGCCCCAAGAGACCCAGTACTTC

clone size: -
V gene: TRBV20-1
J gene: TRBJ1-6
D gene: -
CDR3 protein: CSARVVGENYNSPLHF
CDR3 DNA: TGCAGTGCTAGAGTTGTGGGGGAGAACTATAATTCACCCCTCCACTTT

clone size: -
V gene: TRBV3-1
J gene: TRBJ2-4
D gene: -
CDR3 protein: CASSPGTGEAKNIQYF
CDR3 DNA: TGTGCCAGCAGCCCAGGGACGGGAGAGGCCAAAAACATTCAGTACTTC

clone size: -
V gene: TRBV5-1
J gene: TRBJ2-2
D gene: -
CDR3 protein: CASSLPANTGELFF
CDR3 DNA: TGCGCCAGCAGCTTGCCGGCCAACACCGGGGAGCTGTTTTTT

clone size: -
V gene: TRBV5-6
J gene: TRBJ2-3
D gene: -
CDR3 protein: CASSLRASGASTDTQYF
CDR3 DNA: TGTGCCAGCAGCTTGCGGGCCTCAGGGGCTAGCACAGATACGCAGTATTTT

clone size: few
V gene: TRBV7-2
J gene: TRBJ1-2
D gene: -
CDR3 protein: CASSLARGDYGYTF
CDR3 DNA: TGTGCCAGCAGCTTAGCGCGAGGGGATTATGGCTACACCTTC

clone size: few
V gene: TRBV29-1
J gene: TRBJ2-7
D gene: TRBD1
CDR3 protein: CSVEEDRETPYEQYF
CDR3 DNA: TGCAGCGTTGAGGAAGACAGGGAGACCCCCTACGAGCAGTACTTC

clone size: -
V gene: TRBV5-1
J gene: TRBJ1-4
D gene: TRBD1
CDR3 protein: CASSTRDRGGGKLFF
CDR3 DNA: TGCGCCAGCAGCACCCGGGACAGGGGAGGCGGAAAACTGTTTTTT

clone size: -
V gene: TRBV9
J gene: TRBJ1-1
D gene: -
CDR3 protein: CASSPSPTGTEAFF
CDR3 DNA: TGTGCCAGCAGCCCCAGCCCAACGGGCACTGAAGCTTTCTTT

clone size: -
V gene: TRBV2
J gene: TRBJ2-3
D gene: TRBD1
CDR3 protein: CASKVQGASTDTQYF
CDR3 DNA: TGTGCCAGCAAGGTACAGGGGGCTAGCACAGATACGCAGTATTTT

clone size: few
V gene: TRBV29-1
J gene: TRBJ2-5
D gene: -
CDR3 protein: CSVEEGAVETQYF
CDR3 DNA: TGCAGCGTTGAGGAGGGGGCGGTTGAGACCCAGTACTTC

clone size: few
V gene: TRBV9
J gene: TRBJ2-7
D gene: -
CDR3 protein: CASSVGVTGYEQYF
CDR3 DNA: TGTGCCAGCAGCGTAGGAGTGACGGGATACGAGCAGTACTTC

clone size: few
V gene: TRBV6-6
J gene: TRBJ2-7
D gene: TRBD2
CDR3 protein: CASGPRGGGYEQYF
CDR3 DNA: TGTGCCAGCGGCCCGCGGGGGGGAGGCTACGAGCAGTACTTC

clone size: few
V gene: TRBV12-3/TRBV12-4
J gene: TRBJ1-4
D gene: -
CDR3 protein: CASSAADSRSEKLFF
CDR3 DNA: TGTGCCAGCAGTGCCGCTGACAGCAGGTCTGAAAAACTGTTTTTT

clone size: -
V gene: TRBV7-9
J gene: TRBJ1-5
D gene: -
CDR3 protein: CASSLASGRDSNQPQHF
CDR3 DNA: TGTGCCAGCAGCTTAGCATCGGGCAGGGATAGCAATCAGCCCCAGCATTTT

clone size: few
V gene: TRBV12-5
J gene: TRBJ2-5
D gene: TRBD2
CDR3 protein: CASGLGLAGEETQYF
CDR3 DNA: TGTGCTAGTGGTTTGGGACTAGCGGGAGAAGAGACCCAGTACTTC

clone size: -
V gene: TRBV20-1
J gene: TRBJ1-4
D gene: TRBD1
CDR3 protein: CSARVGQLTNEKLFF
CDR3 DNA: TGCAGTGCTAGAGTGGGACAGCTTACTAATGAAAAACTGTTTTTT

clone size: few
V gene: TRBV6-6
J gene: TRBJ2-1
D gene: -
CDR3 protein: CASSLPGEDNEQFF
CDR3 DNA: TGTGCCAGCAGCCTTCCGGGAGAGGACAATGAGCAGTTCTTC

clone size: once
V gene: TRBV27
J gene: TRBJ2-2
D gene: TRBD1
CDR3 protein: CASSYPTGMGGGELFF
CDR3 DNA: TGTGCCAGCAGTTACCCGACAGGGATGGGTGGCGGGGAGCTGTTTTTT